This section outlines one TCR beta chain sequence together with its context. V shed 2 bases, J shed 2 bases, and the junction held 9 bases outside the gene matches. Per germline, CDR1 KGHSH and CDR2 LQKENI. The CDR3 covers 17 residues. This sample stems from a study of blood T cell repertoires in COVID-19. Study overall: Acute-phase and convalescent COVID-19 samples originated in the United States, Italy and Spain. Sources were T cells, B-cell-depleted T cells, or PBMCs; the material itself was cDNA or gDNA.

In the authors' methods: Reference gene primers were amplified, and this amplification served to estimate nucleated cell counts. The table came from immunoSEQ multiplex PCR; TCRdb's copy has only in-frame clones and leaves some out. That table is the source of V, J and clone size, and D and trimming were worked out from the DNA. This table has under 300,000 clones, roughly 87% appearing once. The rearrangement joins TRBV18 to TRBJ2-3; TRBD2 agrees at 8 bases. This sequence was found in a woman in her thirties with acute or convalescent COVID-19. Specimen: peripheral blood. CDR3 bases: TGTGCCAGCTCACCAGTCCGAGCGGGAGCCAACACAGATACGCAGTATTTT. Its translation is CASSPVRAGANTDTQYF. Together with reference TRBV18 and TRBJ2-3, the CDR3 gives the full variable domain: NAGVMQNPRHLVRRRGQEARLRCSPMKGHSHVYWYRQLPEEGLKFMVYLQKENIIDESGMPKERFSAEFPKEGPSILRIQQVVRGDSAAYFCASSPVRAGANTDTQYFGPGTRLTVL.